This passage covers 30 T cell receptor beta chains from one sample sequenced in a study of beta chain features in type 1 diabetes (dated by TCRdb to the late 2010s). The receptor library was made with the immunoSEQ multiplex PCR assay. All of the isolated RNA was reverse transcribed with the High Capacity cDNA Reverse Transcription Kit, so expressed TCRB transcripts were sequenced. Held by TCRdb, this immuneACCESS table contains in-frame sequences only and omits some clones. Under half of the omission traces to an unresolved V gene where checked; the cause of the rest is unknown. The sample includes about 53,000 clones, with 55% to 70% observed a single time. Approximately 0.3% of the sample is held by the ten biggest clonotypes. Which antigens these TCRs recognize remains unknown. The paper as a whole reports these results and caveats: A moderate but significant shortening of TCRB CDR3 length was observed in type 1 diabetes patients in all four CD4+ subsets.

Material for sequencing was stem cell memory CD4+ T cells from blood. The cell subset or site label for this specimen denotes: stem cell-like memory CD4+ T cells. The receptors come from a woman under 40 with type 1 diabetes.

V and J are TRBV18 and TRBJ1-1, with D unclear. CDR1 is KGHSH and CDR2 is LQKENI in the germline V gene. CDR3 length equals 13 residues. V lost 2 bases, J lost 5 bases, and 9 bases lay in between. The CDR3 loop is CASSPLGGTEAFF. The CDR3 nucleotides are TGTGCCAGCTCACCATTGGGAGGGACTGAAGCTTTCTTT.

V usage is TRBV4-2 and J usage is TRBJ2-5; the D gene is possibly TRBD2 (6 bases). Looked up from germline, CDR1 is LGHNA and CDR2 is YNFKEQ. The ends were cut back, 4 bases at V and 3 bases at J, with 12 bases in the middle. CDR3 length equals 14 residues. For the CDR3, the DNA is TGTGCCAGCAGCCTGGCCCCGGGGGAAGAGACCCAGTACTTC. This gives the protein CASSLAPGEETQYF.

Only a few counts were recorded for this clone. The chain joins TRBV7-3 to TRBJ2-1, with TRBD1 as a possible D gene (6 bases). Trimming removed 2 bases from V and 2 bases from J, with 19 bases in between. The CDR3 is 18 residues long. Germline V gives CDR1 SGHTA, CDR2 FQGTGA. The CDR3 loop is CASSLLVWEPGAYNEQFF. Here the CDR3 DNA reads TGTGCCAGCAGCTTACTCGTGTGGGAACCAGGGGCCTACAATGAGCAGTTCTTC.

CDR3 protein: CASSSGQGSYGYTF. DNA for the CDR3: TGTGCCAGCAGCTCGGGACAGGGGTCCTATGGCTACACCTTC. V usage is TRBV11-1 and J usage is TRBJ1-2; TRBD1 matches 10 bases. The CDR3 extends over 14 amino acids. Germline loops: CDR1 SGHAT, CDR2 FQDESV (reference sequence). V gave up 4 bases and J gave up 4 bases; unmatched junction bases: 3.

This clone was detected a few times. The rearrangement uses TRBV15 and TRBJ2-7; 13 nucleotides match TRBD2. The CDR3 loop spans 15 amino acids. V shed 3 bases and J 3 bases; nucleotides not matched to a gene: 2. Germline V gene data show CDR1 as LNHNV and CDR2 as YYDKDF (reference sequence). Here the CDR3 DNA reads TGTGCCACCAGCAGTCGGACTAGCGGGAGCTACGAGCAGTACTTC. Translated, it gives CATSSRTSGSYEQYF.

The sample holds one count of this clone. The genes are TRBV7-9 and TRBJ1-5; 7 bases are shared with TRBD1. The V segment lost 5 bases and the J segment 4 bases; nucleotides outside the gene matches: 8. Germline values: CDR1 SEHNR, CDR2 FQNEAQ (reference sequence). The CDR3 is made up of 15 amino acids. CDR3: CASSRFTGENQPQHF. The CDR3 nucleotides read TGTGCCAGCAGCAGATTCACAGGGGAGAATCAGCCCCAGCATTTT.

Remarks on this clone: Germline and junction disagree at one end, which may indicate a read error. This rearrangement joins TRBV5-1 to TRBJ2-5; 7 nucleotides line up with TRBD2. Germline V gives CDR1 SGHRS, CDR2 YFSETQ. The CDR3 runs to 15 residues. Written as DNA, the CDR3 is TGCGCCAGCAGTTTGGGCGGGAGAGAGGGAGAGACCCAGTACTTC. The encoded protein is CASSLGGREGETQYF.

This rearrangement joins TRBV28 to TRBJ1-2; D perhaps matches TRBD1 (5 bases). Deletions cut 5 bases from V and 7 bases from J, with 11 bases between. Looked up from germline, CDR1 is MDHEN and CDR2 is SYDVKM. The CDR3 consists of 12 residues. The DNA of the CDR3 is TGTGCCAGCAGTAGCAGGGATCGTGGCTACACCTTC. Encoded protein: CASSSRDRGYTF.

This chain joins TRBV29-1 and TRBJ2-4; 8 bases map to TRBD2. In germline, CDR1 is SQVTM, CDR2 ANQGSEA. After removal of 7 bases from V and 9 bases from J, the junction contained 2 bases not matched to a gene. The CDR3 contains 10 residues. This chain's CDR3 is CSDTSGIQYF. CDR3 sequence (DNA): TGCAGCGATACTAGCGGCATTCAGTACTTC.

The J gene is TRBJ2-7, the V gene TRBV19, with 11 bases fitting TRBD2. The germline V gene encodes CDR1 LNHDA and CDR2 SQIVND (reference sequence). Losses at the gene ends were 4 bases for V and 3 bases for J; bases not matched to a gene: 2. CDR3 length: 14 residues. The CDR3 spells CASSKTSGNYEQYF. DNA for the CDR3: TGTGCCAGTAGTAAGACTAGCGGGAACTACGAGCAGTACTTC.

The chain links TRBV11-3 to TRBJ2-5, with TRBD2 matching over 11 bases. The CDR3 is made up of 17 amino acids. Germline CDR1 SGHNT, CDR2 YENEEA. Unmatched junction bases numbered 11, after V lost 4 bases and J lost 4 bases. The DNA for the CDR3 is TGTGCCAGCAGCTCCGGGACTAGCGGATTCGTTGGAGAGACCCAGTACTTC. Translated: CASSSGTSGFVGETQYF. Full variable domain (missing parts from reference TRBV11-3 and TRBJ2-5): EAGVVQSPRYKIIEKKQPVAFWCNPISGHNTLYWYLQNLGQGPELLIRYENEEAVDDSQLPKDRFSAERLKGVDSTLKIQPAELGDSAVYLCASSSGTSGFVGETQYFGPGTRLLVL.

This clone has more than one count but fewer than ten. The V gene is TRBV12-5, the J gene TRBJ2-1; 11 nucleotides match TRBD2. The CDR3 totals 17 residues. The germline CDR1 and CDR2 sequences are LGHNT and FRNRAP. The V and J ends lost 0 bases and 2 bases, in that order; junction bases with no gene match: 3. CDR3 sequence (DNA): TGTGCTAGTGGTTTGGTACTGGGACTAGCGGCCTACAATGAGCAGTTCTTC. It yields the protein CASGLVLGLAAYNEQFF.

The chain links TRBV5-1 to TRBJ2-2, with a tentative D call TRBD2 (6 bases). Germline CDR1 is SGHRS and CDR2 is YFSETQ. The CDR3 is made up of 16 amino acids. Deletions cut 2 bases from V and 4 bases from J, with 15 bases between. The CDR3 region has the DNA TGCGCCAGCAGCTTTGGAGGGGCAGTCGGCACCGGGGAGCTGTTTTTT. This encodes CASSFGGAVGTGELFF. Drawing the rest from reference TRBV5-1 and TRBJ2-2, the complete variable domain is KAGVTQTPRYLIKTRGQQVTLSCSPISGHRSVSWYQQTPGQGLQFLFEYFSETQRNKGNFPGRFSGRQFSNSRSEMNVSTLELGDSALYLCASSFGGAVGTGELFFGEGSRLTVL.

The chain links TRBV30 to TRBJ1-1; D is undetermined. Germline V lookup: CDR1 GTSNPN, CDR2 SVGIG (reference sequence). The V end was cut by 8 bases, the J end by 5 bases, with 18 bases between. The CDR3 runs 13 residues. The CDR3: CARMASSGTEAFF. Written as DNA, the CDR3 is TGTGCCCGCATGGCCTCCTCGGGGACTGAAGCTTTCTTT.

The chain is built from TRBV19 and TRBJ2-1; 16 bases align to TRBD2. The junction had 5 bases not matched to a gene; V was cut back by 6 bases and J by 6 bases. This CDR3 contains 16 residues. In germline, CDR1 is LNHDA, CDR2 SQIVND (reference sequence). CDR3 residues: CASRGLAGGSRNEQFF. The CDR3, as DNA: TGTGCCAGTAGGGGACTAGCGGGAGGGTCTCGCAATGAGCAGTTCTTC.

This clone was seen a handful of times. CDR3 sequence: CASSLGQENNEQFF. The DNA for the CDR3 is TGTGCCAGCAGTTTAGGACAGGAAAACAATGAGCAGTTCTTC. The genes are TRBV28 and TRBJ2-1; TRBD1 matches 7 bases. Germline CDR1 MDHEN, CDR2 SYDVKM. Germline trimming cut 2 bases from V and 5 bases from J; bases unmatched to any gene: 3. This CDR3 spans 14 amino acids.

This clone has more than one count but fewer than ten. The chain has TRBV29-1 and TRBJ2-5, with TRBD2 as a possible D gene (6 bases). V was clipped by 4 bases and J by 14 bases, with 20 bases between them. Germline CDR1 SQVTM, CDR2 ANQGSEA. The CDR3 loop spans 12 amino acids. This chain's CDR3 is CSVAIREWDVYF. The DNA for the CDR3 is TGCAGCGTTGCAATTCGGGAGTGGGACGTATACTTC.

This chain uses TRBV28 with TRBJ1-2; D call uncertain. The V end lost 10 bases, the J end lost 8 bases, and 14 bases lay between the germline ends. The length of the CDR3 is 11 residues. CDR1 and CDR2 from the germline V gene are MDHEN and SYDVKM. The CDR3 DNA is TGTGCCATCACAGAGGGTTGGGGCTACACCTTC. Residues: CAITEGWGYTF.

The chain is built from TRBV7-3 and TRBJ1-2; 8 bases match TRBD1. From germline, CDR1 is SGHTA and CDR2 FQGTGA. There are 16 residues in the CDR3. V shed 2 bases, J shed 8 bases, and the junction held 13 bases outside the gene matches. For the CDR3, the DNA is TGTGCCAGCAGCTTACAACCGGGACAGGTGTCAGGAGGCTACACCTTC. Amino acid sequence: CASSLQPGQVSGGYTF.

Here the CDR3 DNA reads TGTGCCAGCAGCTTAGCGGTGACTACCTTCGGTGAGCAGTTCTTC. The encoded protein is CASSLAVTTFGEQFF. V and J are TRBV7-2 and TRBJ2-1; the D gene is possibly TRBD2 (5 bases). The germline gives CDR1 SGHTA, CDR2 FQGNSA. The CDR3 consists of 15 residues. The V end lost 0 bases, the J end lost 9 bases, and 15 bases lay between the germline ends.

This clone showed up just once. V and J are TRBV11-1 and TRBJ2-7; 11 positions match TRBD2. Germline assignment: CDR1 SGHAT and CDR2 FQDESV (reference sequence). V was pared by 5 bases and J by 4 bases, with 10 bases of the junction left unmatched. The length of the CDR3 is 16 residues. CDR3 DNA sequence: TGTGCCAGCAGCCGAATCTCCGGGACTAGCGGATACGAGCAGTACTTC. It is translated as CASSRISGTSGYEQYF.

The chain carries TRBV30 and TRBJ2-7, with 8 bases lining up with TRBD1. J gave up 0 bases and V 2 bases, and 3 bases lay outside the gene matches. This CDR3 spans 14 amino acids. Germline loops: CDR1 GTSNPN, CDR2 SVGIG (reference sequence). The CDR3 bases are TGTGCCTGGAGTATGGGACAGGCCTCCTACGAGCAGTACTTC. It codes for CAWSMGQASYEQYF.

This chain uses TRBV14 with TRBJ1-1, with unresolved D. The CDR3 consists of 14 residues. Deletions cut 2 bases from V and 4 bases from J, with 11 bases between. The germline CDR1 and CDR2 sequences are SGHDN and FVKESK. The CDR3 spells CASSQTFGLTEAFF. The CDR3 nucleotides read TGTGCCAGCAGCCAAACTTTCGGTCTCACTGAAGCTTTCTTT.

The chain combines TRBV7-3 with TRBJ2-7; TRBD2 aligns across 7 bases. CDR1 is SGHTA, CDR2 FQGTGA, per germline. Losses at the gene ends were 2 bases for V and 1 base for J; bases not matched to a gene: 5. CDR3 length: 15 amino acids. The CDR3 is CASSLDAGASYEQYF. For the CDR3, the DNA is TGTGCCAGCAGCTTAGACGCGGGAGCTTCCTACGAGCAGTACTTC.

The chain uses TRBV27 and TRBJ1-4; 7 nucleotides line up with TRBD1. The CDR3 extends over 15 amino acids. Trimming removed 1 base from V and 8 bases from J; junction bases left unmatched: 7. CDR1 and CDR2 (germline): MNHEY, SMNVEV (reference sequence). In DNA, the CDR3 is TGTGCCAGCAGTTTATGGGGCAGGGGGGACGAAAAACTGTTTTTT. It translates to CASSLWGRGDEKLFF. The whole variable domain, filled in from reference TRBV27 and TRBJ1-4, reads EAQVTQNPRYLITVTGKKLTVTCSQNMNHEYMSWYRQDPGLGLRQIYYSMNVEVTDKGDVPEGYKVSRKEKRNFPLILESPSPNQTSLYFCASSLWGRGDEKLFFGSGTQLSVL.

This rearrangement joins TRBV7-2 to TRBJ1-1; D might be TRBD1 (5 bases). Trimming stripped 5 bases from V and 0 bases from J, with 7 bases between. This CDR3 has 13 amino acids. Germline CDR1 is SGHTA and CDR2 is FQGNSA. In DNA, the CDR3 is TGTGCCAGCAGCCTGACAGTGAACACTGAAGCTTTCTTT. Translated: CASSLTVNTEAFF. Drawing the rest from reference TRBV7-2 and TRBJ1-1, the complete variable domain is GAGVSQSPSNKVTEKGKDVELRCDPISGHTALYWYRQSLGQGLEFLIYFQGNSAPDKSGLPSDRFSAERTGGSVSTLTIQRTQQEDSAVYLCASSLTVNTEAFFGQGTRLTVV.

V is TRBV6-1 and J is TRBJ1-2; 10 positions agree with TRBD1. V shed 6 bases, J shed 8 bases, and the junction held 9 bases outside the gene matches. The CDR3 is 14 amino acids. CDR1 is MNHNS and CDR2 is SASEGT in the germline V gene. CDR3 amino acids: CASRSFGTGDGYTF. Here the CDR3 DNA reads TGTGCCAGCAGAAGTTTCGGGACAGGGGACGGCTACACCTTC.

This clone appeared a single time. The chain combines TRBV30 with TRBJ2-1; the D call may be TRBD1 or TRBD2 (5 bases each). Trimming shortened V by 8 bases and J by 3 bases, and 17 bases separated the two germline ends. This CDR3 region has 14 residues. CDR1 GTSNPN and CDR2 SVGIG come from the germline V gene (reference sequence). As DNA, the CDR3 is TGTGCCCGGACAAGGGAGTGGGACTACAATGAGCAGTTCTTC. It codes for CARTREWDYNEQFF.

This clone was seen once. The CDR3 is CASGLAGGGDTQYF. The CDR3 DNA is TGTGCCAGCGGACTAGCGGGAGGGGGAGATACGCAGTATTTT. The rearrangement joins TRBV7-3 to TRBJ2-3; 15 nucleotides align to TRBD2. The J segment lost 5 bases and the V segment lost 8 bases, leaving 2 bases of the junction unmatched. The CDR3 sequence is 14 residues long. Per the germline V gene, CDR1 is SGHTA and CDR2 is FQGTGA. Variable domain in full (rest from reference TRBV7-3 and TRBJ2-3): GAGVSQTPSNKVTEKGKYVELRCDPISGHTALYWYRQSLGQGPEFLIYFQGTGAADDSGLPNDRFFAVRPEGSVSTLKIQRTERGDSAVYLCASGLAGGGDTQYFGPGTRLTVL.

The genes are TRBV25-1 and TRBJ1-2, with 7 bases identical to TRBD1. The V segment lost 0 bases and the J segment 8 bases; nucleotides outside the gene matches: 6. CDR1 and CDR2 from the germline V gene are MGHDK and SYGVNS. This CDR3 comprises 14 residues. As DNA, the CDR3 is TGTGCCAGCAGTGAATATGGGGCAGGGGGGGGCTACACCTTC. It specifies CASSEYGAGGGYTF.